This T cell receptor (beta chain) derives from a study of Graves' ophthalmopathy and Graves' hyperthyroidism. This clonotype was counted only a few times. The ends lost 7 bases at V and 3 bases at J; junction bases unmatched: 4. CDR1 SQVTM and CDR2 ANQGSEA come from the germline V gene. The CDR3 is 14 amino acids. The authors amplified TCR beta CDR3 regions from RNA transcripts. Investigators did first-round RT-PCR with HTBI primers, then second-round multiplex PCR. MiXCR, applied by TCRdb to the multiplex PCR reads, yields one record per CDR3 protein. The sample lists 450,000 or so distinct CDR3 sequences, approximately 15% occurring once.

This chain links TRBV29-1 with TRBJ2-2, with 11 bases identical to TRBD2. Sequencing input: blood. This sequence was found in a woman aged 25 to 39 with Graves' ophthalmopathy. CDR3 nucleotides: TGCAGCGCCCGGACTAGCGGGTACACCGGGGAGCTGTTTTTT. It yields the protein CSARTSGYTGELFF.